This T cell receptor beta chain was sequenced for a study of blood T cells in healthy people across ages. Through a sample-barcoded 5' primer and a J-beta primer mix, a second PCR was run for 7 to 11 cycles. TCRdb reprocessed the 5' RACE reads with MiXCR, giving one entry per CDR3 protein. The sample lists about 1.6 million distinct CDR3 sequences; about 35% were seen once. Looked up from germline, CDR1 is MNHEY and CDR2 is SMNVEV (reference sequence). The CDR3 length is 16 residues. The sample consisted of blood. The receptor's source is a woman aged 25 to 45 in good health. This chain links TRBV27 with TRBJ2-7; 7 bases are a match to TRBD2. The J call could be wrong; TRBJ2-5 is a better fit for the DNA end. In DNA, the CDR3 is TGTGCCAGCAGTCTCCGGGGGGTTGAGGCTGTGGGGACCCAGTACTTC. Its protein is CASSLRGVEAVGTQYF.